The sequence of this T cell receptor beta chain was determined in a study of beta chain features in type 1 diabetes. In the study overall: When patients were set against healthy donors, age, gender and cell yields were similar.

The whole isolated RNA underwent reverse transcription, so sequencing captured expressed TCRB transcripts. Clones were read by immunoSEQ multiplex PCR, and TCRdb kept only the in-frame ones, dropping some. Among 500,000 to 700,000 clones listed, roughly a sixth were seen once. The receptor was isolated from a man younger than 30 in good health. Material for sequencing was naive CD4+ T cells from blood.

Written as DNA, the CDR3 is TGTGCCAGCAGCCCCCGCCCCCCAGGGCGAAACACCGGGGAGCTGTTTTTT. Protein: CASSPRPPGRNTGELFF. The chain recombines TRBV9 with TRBJ2-2; possibly TRBD1 for D (5 bases). V was trimmed by 4 bases and J by 2 bases, leaving 18 bases between them. Germline CDR1 is SGDLS and CDR2 is YYNGEE. The CDR3 has 17 residues. Filled out from reference TRBV9 and TRBJ2-2, the complete variable domain reads DSGVTQTPKHLITATGQRVTLRCSPRSGDLSVYWYQQSLDQGLQFLIQYYNGEERAKGNILERFSAQQFPDLHSELNLSSLELGDSALYFCASSPRPPGRNTGELFFGEGSRLTVL.